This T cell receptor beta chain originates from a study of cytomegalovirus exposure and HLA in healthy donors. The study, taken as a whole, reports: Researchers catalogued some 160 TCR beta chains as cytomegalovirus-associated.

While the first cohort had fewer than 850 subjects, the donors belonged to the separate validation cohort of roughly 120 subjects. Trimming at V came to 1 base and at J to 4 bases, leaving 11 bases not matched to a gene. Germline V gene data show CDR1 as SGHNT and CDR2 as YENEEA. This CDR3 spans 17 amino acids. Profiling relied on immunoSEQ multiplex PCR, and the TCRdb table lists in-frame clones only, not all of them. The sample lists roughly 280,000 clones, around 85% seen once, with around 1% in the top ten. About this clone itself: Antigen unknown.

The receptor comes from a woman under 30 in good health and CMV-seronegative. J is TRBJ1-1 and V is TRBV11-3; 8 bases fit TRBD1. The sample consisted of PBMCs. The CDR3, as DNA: TGTGCCAGCAGCTTAGCTTCTGCCCGGACAGGGAGCACTGAAGCTTTCTTT. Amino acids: CASSLASARTGSTEAFF.